Listed below are T cell receptor beta chains from one sample, sequenced in a study of CD8+CD57+ T cells in acquired aplastic anemia. TCRdb re-called the reads through MiXCR, storing one row per CDR3 protein. The table has over 150,000 distinct CDR3 sequences, around 45% seen once. Sequenced: sorted CD4+, CD8+, or CD8+CD57+ T cells (not recorded which) from PBMCs. Source of these receptors: a human donor in good health. Each CDR3 is given with its conserved first and last residue. The D gene is left open where the match is weak. A row's size may be missing; if present it is once, few, many or a size class.

size: .
J: TRBJ2-7
D: .
V: TRBV9
DNA: TGTGCCAGCACGTCACCCTACGAGCAGTACTTC
CDR3: CASTSPYEQYF

size: many
J: TRBJ2-2
D: .
V: TRBV4-1
DNA: TGCGCCAGCAGCCGGCGTCCCGGGGAGCTGTTTTTT
CDR3: CASSRRPGELFF

size: many
J: TRBJ2-7
D: .
V: TRBV2
DNA: TGTGCCAGCAGGCCACAAAGCTACGAGCAGTACTTC
CDR3: CASRPQSYEQYF

size: .
J: TRBJ2-7
D: .
V: TRBV7-9
DNA: TGTGCCAGCAGCCCGTCCGCCGACTACGAGCAGTACTTC
CDR3: CASSPSADYEQYF

size: .
J: TRBJ2-1
D: TRBD2
V: TRBV24-1
DNA: TGTGCCACCAGCCACGTCCTAGCGGGCACCCTCAATGAGCAGTTCTTC
CDR3: CATSHVLAGTLNEQFF

size: many
J: TRBJ1-2
D: TRBD1
V: TRBV20-1
DNA: TGCAGTGCCTCTACAGGGGGAAAGTATGGCTACACCTTC
CDR3: CSASTGGKYGYTF

size: .
J: TRBJ1-2
D: TRBD1
V: TRBV29-1
DNA: TGCAGCGCTTATCTCCGGGACAGGGAGAGTGGAACCTTC
CDR3: CSAYLRDRESGTF

size: once
J: TRBJ1-3
D: .
V: TRBV7-9
DNA: TGTGCCAGCAGTAGGACTGGAAACACCATATATTTT
CDR3: CASSRTGNTIYF

size: many
J: TRBJ2-5
D: TRBD2
V: TRBV12-3/TRBV12-4
DNA: TGTGCCAGCAGACGGACTAGACAGGAGACCCAGTACTTC
CDR3: CASRRTRQETQYF

size: few
J: TRBJ1-4
D: .
V: TRBV5-5
DNA: TGTGCCAGCAGCTTGGACGGCGAACTTAATGAAAAACTGTTTTTT
CDR3: CASSLDGELNEKLFF

size: .
J: TRBJ2-4
D: .
V: TRBV7-6
DNA: TGTGCCAGCAGCTCGGGGCGGGACAGACTAGCCAAAAACATTCAGTACTTC
CDR3: CASSSGRDRLAKNIQYF

size: medium-sized
J: TRBJ1-2
D: .
V: TRBV10-3
DNA: TGTGCCATCAGTGAGTCGACGGTGGGTCTTGGCTACACCTTC
CDR3: CAISESTVGLGYTF

size: many
J: TRBJ2-3
D: .
V: TRBV20-1
DNA: TGCAGTGCTAGTTGGACTATTCCTATCACAGATACGCAGTATTTT
CDR3: CSASWTIPITDTQYF

size: .
J: TRBJ2-5
D: .
V: TRBV11-1
DNA: TGTGCCAGCAACGTCATCCAAGAGACCCAGTACTTC
CDR3: CASNVIQETQYF

size: .
J: TRBJ2-2
D: .
V: TRBV10-3
DNA: TGTGCCATCAGTAGTGTCGGTAGCGATAAGAACACCGGGGAGCTGTTTTTT
CDR3: CAISSVGSDKNTGELFF

size: .
J: TRBJ2-2
D: .
V: TRBV10-3
DNA: TGTGCCATCAGTGGGGAGGATTTGGCCCCCCCCGGGGAGCTGTTTTTT
CDR3: CAISGEDLAPPGELFF

size: .
J: TRBJ2-5
D: .
V: TRBV2
DNA: TGTGCCAGCAGTGAAGGGGCGGGAGAGACCCAGTACTTC
CDR3: CASSEGAGETQYF

size: many
J: TRBJ1-6
D: .
V: TRBV9
DNA: TGTGCCAGCAGCGTACGGGAAGTTTCTTCACCCCTCCACTTT
CDR3: CASSVREVSSPLHF

size: .
J: TRBJ1-1
D: .
V: TRBV25-1
DNA: TGTGCCAGCAGTTTATCTTACGGCGGGGACACTGAAGCTTTCTTT
CDR3: CASSLSYGGDTEAFF

size: .
J: TRBJ2-5
D: .
V: TRBV18
DNA: TGTGCCAGCTCACCAGGGTTCGGAGAGACCCAGTACTTC
CDR3: CASSPGFGETQYF

size: .
J: TRBJ2-3
D: TRBD2
V: TRBV2
DNA: TGTACCAGCAGGAGGGGACTAGCAGGAGACACAGATACGCAGTATTTT
CDR3: CTSRRGLAGDTDTQYF

size: .
J: TRBJ2-7
D: .
V: TRBV5-5
DNA: TGTGCCAGCAGCCCCGGACAGAATACCTACGAGCAGTACTTC
CDR3: CASSPGQNTYEQYF

size: .
J: TRBJ2-1
D: TRBD2
V: TRBV5-1
DNA: TGCGCCAGCAGCTTGGAACTAGCGGGCTACAATGAGCAGCTCTTC
CDR3: CASSLELAGYNEQLF

size: few
J: TRBJ1-1
D: .
V: TRBV29-1
DNA: TGCAGCGTAAGTATGAACACTGAAGCTTTCTTT
CDR3: CSVSMNTEAFF

size: many
J: TRBJ2-1
D: TRBD2
V: TRBV7-9
DNA: TGTGCCAGCAGCCCCGGACTAGCGGGAGGCCTTTACAATGAGCAGTTCTTC
CDR3: CASSPGLAGGLYNEQFF

size: few
J: TRBJ2-5
D: .
V: TRBV24-1
DNA: TGTGCCACCAGTGTGGGCAGGTATGAACCAGAGACCCAGTACTTC
CDR3: CATSVGRYEPETQYF

size: many
J: TRBJ2-4
D: .
V: TRBV11-3
DNA: TGTGCCAGCAGCTTGGGACCGGGAACAGGAGACAAAAACATTCAGTACTTC
CDR3: CASSLGPGTGDKNIQYF

size: many
J: TRBJ2-2
D: TRBD1
V: TRBV29-1
DNA: TGCAGCGTGACAGGGTTTGCCGGGGAGCTGTTTTTT
CDR3: CSVTGFAGELFF

size: .
J: TRBJ2-5
D: TRBD1
V: TRBV4-1
DNA: TGCGCCGGCAGCCAGTACCTGGGACAGGGTGAGACCCAGTACTTC
CDR3: CAGSQYLGQGETQYF

size: many
J: TRBJ2-7
D: TRBD2
V: TRBV4-1
DNA: TGCGCCAGCAGCCAAGATACAGCGGGAGGTAGCGGACCCTACGAGCAGTACTTC
CDR3: CASSQDTAGGSGPYEQYF

size: once
J: TRBJ2-2
D: TRBD1
V: TRBV15
DNA: TGTGCCACCCGTGGACAGGGAACGGTCGGGGAGCTGTTTTTT
CDR3: CATRGQGTVGELFF

size: many
J: TRBJ2-7
D: .
V: TRBV5-1
DNA: TGCGCCAGCAGCTTGGTTGCATTCGAGGAGCAGTACTTC
CDR3: CASSLVAFEEQYF

size: .
J: TRBJ2-3
D: TRBD2
V: TRBV2
DNA: TGTGCCAGCAGGTGGACTAGCGGGACATACACAGATACGCAGTATTTT
CDR3: CASRWTSGTYTDTQYF

size: .
J: TRBJ2-1
D: .
V: TRBV7-3
DNA: TGTGCCAGCAGCTTACAGGGTAATGAGCAGTTCTTC
CDR3: CASSLQGNEQFF

size: many
J: TRBJ1-4
D: .
V: TRBV5-1
DNA: TGCGCCAGCAGCTTGCAGGCAGGAGTTAATGAAAAACTGTTTTTT
CDR3: CASSLQAGVNEKLFF

size: many
J: TRBJ2-7
D: .
V: TRBV11-2
DNA: TGTGCCAGCAGCTTGGGGCGGTCTCTCGGCGAGCAGTACTTC
CDR3: CASSLGRSLGEQYF

size: .
J: TRBJ2-1
D: TRBD2
V: TRBV24-1
DNA: TGTGCCACCAGTGATCACGGGACTAGCACATACAATGAGCAGTTCTTC
CDR3: CATSDHGTSTYNEQFF

size: .
J: TRBJ1-5
D: .
V: TRBV5-4
DNA: TGTGCCAGCAGCTGGGGGGGCACAGAACCCGATCAGCCCCAGCATTTT
CDR3: CASSWGGTEPDQPQHF

size: many
J: TRBJ1-2
D: .
V: TRBV6-5
DNA: TGTGCCAGCAGTTACAAGGGGGACTATGGCTACACCTTC
CDR3: CASSYKGDYGYTF

size: .
J: TRBJ2-7
D: .
V: TRBV29-1
DNA: TGCAGCGTTGCCGGTTCCGCCTACGAGCAGTACTTC
CDR3: CSVAGSAYEQYF

size: few
J: TRBJ2-7
D: TRBD1
V: TRBV19
DNA: TGTGCCAGTAGGGCCGGGACAGGGGGTCGCGAGCAGTACTTC
CDR3: CASRAGTGGREQYF

size: .
J: TRBJ2-7
D: TRBD2
V: TRBV7-6
DNA: TGTGCCAGCAGCACCGGACTAGCTAGAGAGCAGTACTTC
CDR3: CASSTGLAREQYF

size: .
J: TRBJ1-5
D: TRBD1
V: TRBV15
DNA: TGTGCCACCAGCCGACTTTTACCGGGACAGTCTAATCAGCCCCAGCATTTT
CDR3: CATSRLLPGQSNQPQHF

size: few
J: TRBJ1-6
D: .
V: TRBV7-9
DNA: TGTGCCAGCAGCTTAAAGGATTCACCCCTCCACTTT
CDR3: CASSLKDSPLHF

size: many
J: TRBJ1-2
D: .
V: TRBV12-3/TRBV12-4
DNA: TGTGCCAGCAGTTTGTATAGGGTTGACAACTATGGCTACACCTTC
CDR3: CASSLYRVDNYGYTF

size: many
J: TRBJ2-2
D: TRBD1
V: TRBV9
DNA: TGTGCCAGCAGCTTAACCGGGACAGGGGTCACCGGGGAGCTGTTTTTT
CDR3: CASSLTGTGVTGELFF

size: many
J: TRBJ1-5
D: TRBD1
V: TRBV2
DNA: TGTGCCAGCAGCGGGACAGCAAATCAGCCCCAGCATTTT
CDR3: CASSGTANQPQHF

size: many
J: TRBJ2-1
D: TRBD2
V: TRBV13
DNA: TGTGCCAGCAGCCCACGGGGACTAGCATCCTACAATGAGCAGTTCTTC
CDR3: CASSPRGLASYNEQFF